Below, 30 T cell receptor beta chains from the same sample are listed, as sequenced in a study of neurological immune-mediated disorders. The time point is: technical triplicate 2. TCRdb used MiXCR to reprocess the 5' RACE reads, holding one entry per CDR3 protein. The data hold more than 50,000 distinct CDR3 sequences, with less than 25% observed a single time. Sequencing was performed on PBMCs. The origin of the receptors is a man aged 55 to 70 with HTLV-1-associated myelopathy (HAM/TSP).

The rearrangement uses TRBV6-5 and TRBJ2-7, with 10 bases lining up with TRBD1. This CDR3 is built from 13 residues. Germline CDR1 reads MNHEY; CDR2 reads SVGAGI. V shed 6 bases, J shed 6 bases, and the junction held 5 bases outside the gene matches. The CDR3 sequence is CASRGTGAGEQYF. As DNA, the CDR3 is TGTGCCAGCAGAGGGACAGGGGCTGGCGAGCAGTACTTC.

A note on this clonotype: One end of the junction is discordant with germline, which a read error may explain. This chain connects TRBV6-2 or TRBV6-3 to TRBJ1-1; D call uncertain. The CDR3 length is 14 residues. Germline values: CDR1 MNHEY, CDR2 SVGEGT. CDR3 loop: CTSHPIGRNTEAFF. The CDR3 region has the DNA TGTACCAGCCACCCTATTGGGAGGAACACTGAAGCTTTCTTT.

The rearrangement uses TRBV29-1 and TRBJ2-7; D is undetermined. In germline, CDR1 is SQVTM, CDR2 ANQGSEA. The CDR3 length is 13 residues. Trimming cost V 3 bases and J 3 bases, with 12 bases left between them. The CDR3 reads CSVESSNNYEQYF. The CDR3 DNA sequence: TGCAGCGTTGAGTCCTCAAACAACTACGAGCAGTACTTC.

CDR3 protein: CASSADGTGGFYGYTF. For the CDR3, the DNA is TGCGCCAGCAGTGCTGACGGGACAGGGGGATTCTATGGCTACACCTTC. The V call is TRBV10-2, the J call TRBJ1-2; 11 bases match TRBD1. CDR3 length: 16 residues. Germline V gene sequence: CDR1 WSHSY, CDR2 SAAADI. Trimming removed 4 bases from V and 4 bases from J; junction bases left unmatched: 8.

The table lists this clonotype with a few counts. CDR3 bases: TGTGCCAGCAGTTTATCCTCGACAGGGGCGACCCAGTACTTC. Encoded protein: CASSLSSTGATQYF. The rearrangement links TRBV28 to TRBJ2-5, with TRBD1 matching 8 bases. Per the germline V gene, CDR1 is MDHEN and CDR2 is SYDVKM. This CDR3 comprises 14 residues. V was pared by 1 base and J by 7 bases, with 5 bases of the junction left unmatched.

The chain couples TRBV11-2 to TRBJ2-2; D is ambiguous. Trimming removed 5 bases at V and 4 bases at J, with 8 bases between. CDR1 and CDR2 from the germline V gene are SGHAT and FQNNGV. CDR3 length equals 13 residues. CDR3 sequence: CASSPLVTGELFF. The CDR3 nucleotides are TGTGCCAGCAGCCCACTTGTCACCGGGGAGCTGTTTTTT.

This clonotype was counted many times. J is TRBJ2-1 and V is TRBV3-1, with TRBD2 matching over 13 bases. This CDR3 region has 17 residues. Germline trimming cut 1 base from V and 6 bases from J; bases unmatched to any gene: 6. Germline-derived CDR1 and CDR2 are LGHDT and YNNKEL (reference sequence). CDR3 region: CASSQVRLAGGFNEQFF. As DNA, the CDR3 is TGTGCCAGCAGCCAAGTGAGACTAGCGGGAGGCTTCAATGAGCAGTTCTTC.

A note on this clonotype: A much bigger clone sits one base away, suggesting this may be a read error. CDR3 coding DNA: TGCGCCAGCACCTCCCCCGTGGGCGCAGATACGCAGTATTTT. Its protein is CASTSPVGADTQYF. The chain recombines TRBV5-1 with TRBJ2-3; no clear D. This CDR3 has 14 amino acids. Trimming cost V 6 bases and J 4 bases, with 15 bases left between them. Germline lookup yields CDR1 SGHRS and CDR2 YFSETQ.

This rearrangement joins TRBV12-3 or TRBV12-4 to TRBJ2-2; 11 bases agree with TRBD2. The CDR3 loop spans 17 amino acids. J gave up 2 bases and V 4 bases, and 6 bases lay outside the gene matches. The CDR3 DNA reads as TGTGCCAGCAGTTGGATTAGCGGGAGGGTCAACACCGGGGAGCTGTTTTTT. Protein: CASSWISGRVNTGELFF.

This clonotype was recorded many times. The CDR3 DNA reads as TGTGCCAGCAGTTACTCGGACAGGCCCACTGGCTACACCTTC. This translates into CASSYSDRPTGYTF. The rearrangement links TRBV6-6 to TRBJ1-2; 7 positions match TRBD1. The germline V gene encodes CDR1 MNHNY and CDR2 SVGAGI (reference sequence). V dropped 0 bases and J dropped 7; count of bases not matched to a gene: 5. The CDR3 is 14 residues long.

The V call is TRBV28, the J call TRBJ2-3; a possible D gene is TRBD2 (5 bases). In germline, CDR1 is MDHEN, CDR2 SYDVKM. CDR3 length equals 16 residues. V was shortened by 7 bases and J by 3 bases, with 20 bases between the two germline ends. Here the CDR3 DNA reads TGTGCCAGCAACCCCACTAGTTACCTATCAACAGATACGCAGTATTTT. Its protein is CASNPTSYLSTDTQYF.

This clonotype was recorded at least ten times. The CDR3 bases are TGTGCCAGCTCACCGGACGGGGCCCAAGAGACCCAGTACTTC. It codes for CASSPDGAQETQYF. V gene TRBV18 combines with J gene TRBJ2-5; D may match TRBD1 or TRBD2 (5 bases each). CDR1 and CDR2 (germline): KGHSH, LQKENI. CDR3 length: 14 amino acids. V was shortened by 3 bases and J by 1 base, with 9 bases between the two germline ends.

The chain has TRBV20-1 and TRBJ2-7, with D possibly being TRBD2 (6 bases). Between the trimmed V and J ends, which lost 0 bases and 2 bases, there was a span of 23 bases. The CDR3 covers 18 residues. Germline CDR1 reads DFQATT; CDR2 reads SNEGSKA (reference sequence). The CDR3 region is CSARDGTGVTHNAYEQYF. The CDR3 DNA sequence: TGCAGTGCTAGAGATGGAACGGGAGTCACTCACAACGCCTACGAGCAGTACTTC.

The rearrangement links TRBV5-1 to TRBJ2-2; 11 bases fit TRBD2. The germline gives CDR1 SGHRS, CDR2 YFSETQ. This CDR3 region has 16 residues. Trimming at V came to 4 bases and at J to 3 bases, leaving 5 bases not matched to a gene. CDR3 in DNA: TGCGCCAGCAGCCCGGGACTAGCGGCCTACACCGGGGAGCTGTTTTTT. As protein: CASSPGLAAYTGELFF.

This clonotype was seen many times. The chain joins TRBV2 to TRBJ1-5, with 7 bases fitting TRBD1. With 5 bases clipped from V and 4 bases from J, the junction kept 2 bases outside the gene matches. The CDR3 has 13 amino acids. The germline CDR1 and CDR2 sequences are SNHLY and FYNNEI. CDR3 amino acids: CASSRQGNQPQHF. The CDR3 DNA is TGTGCCAGCAGTCGACAGGGAAATCAGCCCCAGCATTTT.

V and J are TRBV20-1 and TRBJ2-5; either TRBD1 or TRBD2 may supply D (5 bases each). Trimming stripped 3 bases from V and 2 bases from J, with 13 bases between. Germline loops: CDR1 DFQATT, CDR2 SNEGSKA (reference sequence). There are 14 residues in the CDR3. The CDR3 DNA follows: TGCAGTGCTAGGGGGGAGTGGTTTCAAGAGACCCAGTACTTC. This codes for CSARGEWFQETQYF.

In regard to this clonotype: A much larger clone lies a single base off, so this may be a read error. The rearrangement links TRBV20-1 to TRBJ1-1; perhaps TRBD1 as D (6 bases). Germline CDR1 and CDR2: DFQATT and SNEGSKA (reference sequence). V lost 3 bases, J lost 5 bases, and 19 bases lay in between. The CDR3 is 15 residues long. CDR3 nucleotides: TGCAGTGCTAGCCGTATCGACAGGATAAGGACTGAAGCTTTCTTT. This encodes CSASRIDRIRTEAFF.

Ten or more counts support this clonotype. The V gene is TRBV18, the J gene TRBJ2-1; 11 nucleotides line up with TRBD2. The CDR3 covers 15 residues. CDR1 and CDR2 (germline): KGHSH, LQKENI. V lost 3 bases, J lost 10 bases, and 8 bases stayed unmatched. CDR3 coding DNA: TGTGCCAGCTCACCGGGACTAGCGGTCGTGGGGGAGCAGTTCTTC. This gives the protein CASSPGLAVVGEQFF.

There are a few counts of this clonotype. In DNA, the CDR3 is TGTGCCAGCAGTGAGGTGATGAACACTGAAGCTTTCTTT. Its protein is CASSEVMNTEAFF. The V gene is TRBV2, the J gene TRBJ1-1; D remains unclear. The germline CDR1 and CDR2 sequences are SNHLY and FYNNEI. Trimming took off 3 bases at V and 0 bases at J, with 5 bases between the two ends. The CDR3 spans 13 residues. Drawing the rest from reference TRBV2 and TRBJ1-1, the complete variable domain is EPEVTQTPSHQVTQMGQEVILRCVPISNHLYFYWYRQILGQKVEFLVSFYNNEISEKSEIFDDQFSVERPDGSNFTLKIRSTKLEDSAMYFCASSEVMNTEAFFGQGTRLTVV.

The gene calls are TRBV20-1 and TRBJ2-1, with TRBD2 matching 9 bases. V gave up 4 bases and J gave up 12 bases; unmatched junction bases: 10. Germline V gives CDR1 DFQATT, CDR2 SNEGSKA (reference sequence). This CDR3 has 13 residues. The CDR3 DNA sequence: TGCAGTGCTAAAATCGGCGGGAGGGAGTCGCAGTTCTTC. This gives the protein CSAKIGGRESQFF.

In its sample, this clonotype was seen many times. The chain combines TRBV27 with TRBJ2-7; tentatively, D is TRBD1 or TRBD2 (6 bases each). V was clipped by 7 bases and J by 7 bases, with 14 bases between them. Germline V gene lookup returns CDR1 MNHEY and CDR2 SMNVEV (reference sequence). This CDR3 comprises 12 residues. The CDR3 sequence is CASISGAGEQYF. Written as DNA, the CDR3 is TGTGCCAGCATCTCAGGGGCGGGGGAGCAGTACTTC.

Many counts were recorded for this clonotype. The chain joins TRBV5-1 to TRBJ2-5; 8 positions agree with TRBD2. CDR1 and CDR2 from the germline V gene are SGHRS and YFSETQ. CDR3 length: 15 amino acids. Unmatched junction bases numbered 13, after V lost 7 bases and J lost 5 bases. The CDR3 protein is CASQEGAGVVETQYF. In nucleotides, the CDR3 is TGCGCCAGCCAGGAGGGAGCGGGAGTAGTGGAGACCCAGTACTTC.

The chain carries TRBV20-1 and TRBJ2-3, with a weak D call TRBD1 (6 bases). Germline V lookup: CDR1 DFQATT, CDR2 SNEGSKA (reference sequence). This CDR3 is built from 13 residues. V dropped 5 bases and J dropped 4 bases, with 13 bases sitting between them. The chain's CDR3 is CSASDRFADTQYF. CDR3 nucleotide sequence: TGCAGTGCTTCCGACAGGTTTGCAGATACGCAGTATTTT.

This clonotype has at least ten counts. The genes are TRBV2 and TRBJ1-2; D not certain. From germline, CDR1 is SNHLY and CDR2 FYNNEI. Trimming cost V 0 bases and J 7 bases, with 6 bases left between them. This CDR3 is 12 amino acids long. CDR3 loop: CASSEAPGGYTF. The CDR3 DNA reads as TGTGCCAGCAGTGAAGCGCCGGGTGGCTACACCTTC. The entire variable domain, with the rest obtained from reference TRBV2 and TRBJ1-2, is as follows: EPEVTQTPSHQVTQMGQEVILRCVPISNHLYFYWYRQILGQKVEFLVSFYNNEISEKSEIFDDQFSVERPDGSNFTLKIRSTKLEDSAMYFCASSEAPGGYTFGSGTRLTVV.

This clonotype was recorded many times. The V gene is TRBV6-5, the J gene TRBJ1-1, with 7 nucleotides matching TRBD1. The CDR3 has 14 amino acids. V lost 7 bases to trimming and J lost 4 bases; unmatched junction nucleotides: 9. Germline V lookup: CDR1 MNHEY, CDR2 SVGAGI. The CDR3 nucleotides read TGTGCCAGCAAGGGGGCTCAAATGGGCACTGAAGCTTTCTTT. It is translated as CASKGAQMGTEAFF.

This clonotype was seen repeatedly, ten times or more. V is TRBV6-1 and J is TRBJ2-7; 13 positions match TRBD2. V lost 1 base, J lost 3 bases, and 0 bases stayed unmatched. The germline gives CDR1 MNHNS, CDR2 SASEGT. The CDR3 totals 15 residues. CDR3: CASSEGTSGSYEQYF. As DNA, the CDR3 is TGTGCCAGCAGTGAAGGGACTAGCGGGAGCTACGAGCAGTACTTC.

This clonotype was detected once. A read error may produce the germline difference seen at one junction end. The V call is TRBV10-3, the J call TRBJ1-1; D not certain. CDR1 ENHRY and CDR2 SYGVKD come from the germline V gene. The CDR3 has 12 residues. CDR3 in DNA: TGTGCCATCAGTGAGTCGTTGACTGAAGATTTCTTT. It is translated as CAISESLTEDFF.

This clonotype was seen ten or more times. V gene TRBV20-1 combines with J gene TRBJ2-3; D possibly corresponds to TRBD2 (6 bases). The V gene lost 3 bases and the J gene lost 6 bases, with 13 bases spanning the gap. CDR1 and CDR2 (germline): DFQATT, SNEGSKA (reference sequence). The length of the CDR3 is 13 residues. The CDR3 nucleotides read TGCAGTGCTAGGGGGGGTAAAAGGGATACGCAGTATTTT. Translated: CSARGGKRDTQYF.

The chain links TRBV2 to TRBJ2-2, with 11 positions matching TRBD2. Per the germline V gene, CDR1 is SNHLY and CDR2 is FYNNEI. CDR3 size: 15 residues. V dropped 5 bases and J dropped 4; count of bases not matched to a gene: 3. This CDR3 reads CASSIAGGGTGELFF. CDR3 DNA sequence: TGTGCCAGCAGTATAGCGGGAGGGGGCACCGGGGAGCTGTTTTTT.

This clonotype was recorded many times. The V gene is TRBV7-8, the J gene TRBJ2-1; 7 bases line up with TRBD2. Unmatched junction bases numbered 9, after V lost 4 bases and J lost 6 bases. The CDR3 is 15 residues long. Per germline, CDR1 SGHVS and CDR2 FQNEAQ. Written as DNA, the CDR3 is TGTGCCAGCAGCTCTTCCGCGGGAGCTCCCAATGAGCAGTTCTTC. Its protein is CASSSSAGAPNEQFF.